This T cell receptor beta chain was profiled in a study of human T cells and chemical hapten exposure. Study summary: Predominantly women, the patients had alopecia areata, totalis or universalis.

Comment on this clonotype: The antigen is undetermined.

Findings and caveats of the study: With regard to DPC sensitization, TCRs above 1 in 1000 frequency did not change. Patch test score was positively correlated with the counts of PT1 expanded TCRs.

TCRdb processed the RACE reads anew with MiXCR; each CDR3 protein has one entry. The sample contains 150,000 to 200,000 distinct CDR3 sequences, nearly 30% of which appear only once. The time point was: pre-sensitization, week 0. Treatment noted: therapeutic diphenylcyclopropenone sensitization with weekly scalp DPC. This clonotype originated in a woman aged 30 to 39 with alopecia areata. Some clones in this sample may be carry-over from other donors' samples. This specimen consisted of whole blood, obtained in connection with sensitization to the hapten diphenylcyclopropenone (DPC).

This CDR3 is CSVVQTRPGSRIDEQYF. DNA for the CDR3: TGCAGCGTTGTCCAAACCCGACCGGGCTCCCGGATCGACGAGCAGTACTTC. V is TRBV29-1 and J is TRBJ2-7; D not resolved. Germline lookup yields CDR1 SQVTM and CDR2 ANQGSEA. Trimming stripped 4 bases from V and 5 bases from J, with 27 bases between. The CDR3 contains 17 residues.